The following is a TCR beta chain sequence with its context. This sample was taken from a study of blood T cell repertoires in COVID-19. Across the whole study: From the United States, Italy and Spain came samples of acute and convalescent COVID-19. The analysed material was cDNA or gDNA that came from T cells, B-cell-depleted T cells, or PBMCs.

The ends lost 5 bases at V and 4 bases at J; junction bases unmatched: 6. The CDR3 spans 14 residues. Germline lookup yields CDR1 SGHAT and CDR2 FQNNGV. Per the original data handling: The authors estimated nucleated cell counts from reference gene primer amplification. Generated by immunoSEQ multiplex PCR, the TCRdb table keeps only in-frame clones and is missing some. The DNA gave D and trimming, while V, J and clone size come from that table. Of about 250,000 clones detected, roughly four fifths appear once; the ten largest clones hold about 4.5%. The clonotype comes from a woman in her 70s with acute or convalescent COVID-19. This chain connects TRBV11-2 to TRBJ1-1; 8 bases match TRBD1. Sequencing was done on a sample of peripheral blood. In nucleotides, the CDR3 is TGTGCCAGCAGCGATACAGGGGGGAGCACTGAAGCTTTCTTT. It translates to CASSDTGGSTEAFF.